This T cell receptor (beta chain) originates from a study of T-cell reconstitution after alpha-beta-depleted transplantation in children. Study-wide points: High day-60 TCRbeta diversity in some patients came from surviving recipient T cells and thymic progenitors.

This clonotype was observed many times. The antigen remains unidentified. The TCRbeta library was prepared with unique molecular identifiers. MiXCR was run by TCRdb on the PCR reads, yielding one entry per CDR3 protein. The sample carries hundreds of thousands of distinct CDR3 sequences, 15% to 20% recorded once. This TCR came from a boy in the first two years of life who had a stem cell transplant for Wiskott-Aldrich syndrome, so the T cells may come from the graft donor. This material consisted of PBMCs, mostly from graft donor cells, taken 360 days after TCRalphabeta/CD19-depleted stem cell transplant.

The CDR3 is CSARDTGTDTQYF. The DNA for the CDR3 is TGCAGTGCTAGAGATACGGGGACAGATACGCAGTATTTT. V is TRBV20-1 and J is TRBJ2-3, with D maybe TRBD2 (5 bases). Trimming cost V 0 bases and J 3 bases, with 7 bases left between them. CDR1 and CDR2 from the germline V gene are DFQATT and SNEGSKA (reference sequence). The CDR3 runs 13 residues.